These T cell receptor beta chains were read from a single sample in a study of blood T cells in healthy people across ages. TCRdb re-derived calls from the 5' RACE reads in MiXCR, one entry per CDR3 protein. Of more than 700,000 distinct CDR3 sequences listed, roughly 46% are singletons. Sample: blood. These TCRs come from an elderly man in good health. Each CDR3 is given with its conserved first and last residue. The order of the fields is J gene, clone size, V gene, D gene, CDR3 protein, CDR3 DNA. D genes are given only for firm matches. The listing skips clone size in some rows; elsewhere it reads once, few, many or a size class.

>TRBJ2-2|.|TRBV2|.
CASRSTGSVAGELFF
TGTGCCAGCAGAAGTACCGGGAGTGTTGCCGGGGAGCTGTTTTTT
>TRBJ2-1|few|TRBV7-3|.
CASSVSPGTTDNEQFF
TGTGCCAGCAGCGTTTCCCCCGGGACCACCGATAATGAGCAGTTCTTC
>TRBJ2-1|.|TRBV24-1|TRBD2
CATSDGGRGFNEQFF
TGTGCCACCAGTGATGGCGGGAGAGGTTTCAATGAGCAGTTCTTC
>TRBJ2-7|few|TRBV29-1|.
CSVEMGGEGEQYF
TGCAGCGTTGAAATGGGGGGTGAAGGCGAGCAGTACTTC
>TRBJ2-1|many|TRBV6-6|TRBD2
CASRPLGGGPNNEQFF
TGTGCCAGCAGGCCCCTGGGGGGAGGGCCTAACAATGAGCAGTTCTTC
>TRBJ2-1|few|TRBV5-1|.
CASSLVGSEGEQFF
TGCGCCAGCAGCTTGGTCGGGAGTGAGGGTGAGCAGTTCTTC
>TRBJ2-7|.|TRBV6-5|TRBD2
CASGASGRNNEQYF
TGTGCCAGCGGGGCTAGCGGGAGAAACAATGAGCAGTACTTC
>TRBJ2-5|few|TRBV7-2|TRBD2
CASSLLPLAGYFGETQYF
TGTGCCAGCAGCTTACTTCCGCTAGCGGGATACTTCGGGGAGACCCAGTACTTC
>TRBJ1-2|.|TRBV24-1|TRBD1
CATTSGGADGYTF
TGTGCCACCACCTCAGGGGGCGCCGATGGCTACACCTTC
>TRBJ2-3|few|TRBV12-3/TRBV12-4|.
CASSVSGAGDTQYF
TGTGCCAGCAGTGTTTCAGGGGCGGGAGATACGCAGTATTTT
>TRBJ2-7|many|TRBV5-1|TRBD2
CASSPFSGRGQTYEQYF
TGCGCCAGCAGCCCGTTCAGCGGGAGGGGACAAACCTACGAGCAGTACTTC
>TRBJ2-3|few|TRBV4-3|.
CASSQGEGSTQYF
TGCGCCAGCAGCCAAGGCGAAGGAAGTACGCAGTATTTT
>TRBJ2-7|.|TRBV7-8|TRBD2
CASSLKTLRKLAGEYEQYF
TGTGCCAGCAGCTTAAAAACCCTGAGGAAACTAGCGGGAGAATACGAGCAGTACTTC
>TRBJ2-3|.|TRBV5-1|.
CASSWEPVTDTQYF
TGCGCCAGCAGCTGGGAGCCAGTCACAGATACGCAGTATTTT
>TRBJ2-2|.|TRBV9|.
CASSVSPGQNTGELFF
TGTGCCAGCAGCGTCTCCCCTGGCCAGAACACCGGGGAGCTGTTTTTT
>TRBJ2-1|.|TRBV6-2/TRBV6-3|.
CASRTDWRPYNEQFF
TGTGCCAGCAGGACAGATTGGCGGCCCTACAATGAGCAGTTCTTC
>TRBJ2-3|.|TRBV7-3|TRBD2
CASSLSAGEIDTRYF
TGTGCCAGCAGCTTGTCGGCGGGAGAGATAGATACGCGGTATTTT
>TRBJ2-3|.|TRBV7-2|.
CASSLPRSQIGTDTQYF
TGTGCCAGCAGCTTACCCCGAAGCCAAATCGGTACAGATACGCAGTATTTT
>TRBJ2-7|.|TRBV7-2|TRBD2
CASSLGVGLAGAQEQYF
TGTGCCAGCAGCTTAGGAGTTGGTCTAGCGGGAGCTCAGGAGCAGTACTTC
>TRBJ2-5|many|TRBV12-3/TRBV12-4|TRBD2
CASSGTSGQETQYF
TGTGCCAGCAGTGGGACTAGCGGTCAAGAGACCCAGTACTTC
>TRBJ2-7|.|TRBV7-2|.
CASSPRGLTNEQYF
TGTGCCAGCAGCCCACGTGGCCTTACAAATGAGCAGTACTTC
>TRBJ1-2|.|TRBV20-1|.
CSAPMTLSSYGYTF
TGCAGTGCTCCGATGACACTCTCTAGCTATGGCTACACCTTC
>TRBJ2-1|few|TRBV14|TRBD1
CASSQRTGIFDEQFF
TGTGCCAGCAGCCAAAGGACAGGGATTTTCGATGAGCAGTTCTTC
>TRBJ1-5|.|TRBV12-3/TRBV12-4|.
CASSLTDWSNQPQHF
TGTGCCAGCAGTTTAACGGACTGGAGCAATCAGCCCCAGCATTTT
>TRBJ2-2|once|TRBV4-3|TRBD2
CASSHPTSGRANTGELFF
TGCGCCAGCAGCCACCCGACTAGCGGGAGGGCGAACACCGGGGAGCTGTTTTTT
>TRBJ2-7|.|TRBV14|TRBD2
CASSQGLAYYEQYF
TGTGCCAGCAGCCAAGGACTAGCGTACTACGAGCAGTACTTC
>TRBJ1-2|.|TRBV3-1|.
CASSQDDSLYGYTF
TGTGCCAGCAGCCAAGATGACAGTCTCTATGGCTACACCTTC
>TRBJ2-4|.|TRBV29-1|TRBD2
CSVEDQGLAGGPDKNIQYF
TGCAGCGTTGAAGATCAAGGACTAGCGGGAGGGCCTGACAAAAACATTCAGTACTTC
>TRBJ2-7|.|TRBV12-3/TRBV12-4|TRBD2
CASSSMGTSGRWGGEQYF
TGTGCCAGCAGTTCCATGGGGACTAGCGGGAGGTGGGGTGGTGAGCAGTACTTC
>TRBJ2-2|.|TRBV9|TRBD1
CASSPPQGTVTGELFF
TGTGCCAGCAGCCCCCCTCAAGGGACAGTCACCGGGGAGCTGTTTTTT
>TRBJ2-5|.|TRBV29-1|.
CSVSPAYYNEQYF
TGCAGCGTTAGTCCAGCCTACTACAATGAGCAGTACTTC
>TRBJ2-7|.|TRBV21-1|.
CASRGTSGLYEQYF
TGTGCCAGCAGAGGGACTAGCGGACTTTACGAGCAGTACTTC
>TRBJ1-4|few|TRBV5-1|TRBD1
CASSGQGRVDEKLFF
TGCGCCAGCAGCGGACAGGGTCGGGTTGATGAAAAACTGTTTTTT
>TRBJ2-1|.|TRBV7-2|.
CASSSPTPWRQFF
TGTGCCAGCAGCTCCCCAACTCCTTGGCGGCAGTTCTTC
>TRBJ2-7|few|TRBV5-1|TRBD2
CASSLGGGPYEQYF
TGTGCCAGCAGCCTCGGGGGGGGCCCCTACGAGCAGTACTTC
>TRBJ2-2|.|TRBV20-1|.
CSAGPAGQNTGELFF
TGCAGTGCCGGCCCGGCAGGGCAGAACACCGGGGAGCTGTTTTTT
>TRBJ2-4|.|TRBV29-1|TRBD2
CSAASGSAKNIQYF
TGCAGCGCAGCTAGCGGATCCGCCAAAAACATTCAGTACTTC
>TRBJ2-7|.|TRBV7-8|TRBD2
CASSLVGGLDTYEQYF
TGTGCCAGCAGCTTAGTTGGCGGACTAGATACGTACGAGCAGTACTTC
>TRBJ1-5|.|TRBV5-1|.
CASSLGDQGSNQPQHF
TGCGCCAGCAGCTTGGGAGATCAGGGGAGCAATCAGCCCCAGCATTTT
>TRBJ2-5|few|TRBV12-3/TRBV12-4|.
CASSFLSIAGKETQYF
TGTGCCAGCAGTTTTTTATCGATAGCAGGGAAAGAGACCCAGTACTTC
>TRBJ1-5|few|TRBV5-1|.
CASSLSSPADQPQHF
TGCGCCAGCAGCTTGTCCTCCCCGGCTGATCAGCCCCAGCATTTT
>TRBJ2-2|.|TRBV5-1|.
CASSGTRSGELFF
TGCGCCAGCAGCGGAACTCGGAGCGGGGAGCTGTTTTTT
>TRBJ2-1|few|TRBV20-1|.
CSARISGPSYNEQFF
TGCAGTGCTAGAATTTCCGGGCCCTCATACAATGAGCAGTTCTTC
>TRBJ1-6|.|TRBV5-5|.
CASSLNSFNSPLHF
TGTGCCAGCAGCTTGAACTCGTTTAATTCACCCCTCCACTTT
>TRBJ2-1|few|TRBV6-6|.
CASSSWDGLNEQFF
TGTGCCAGCAGTTCCTGGGACGGCCTCAATGAGCAGTTCTTC
>TRBJ1-1|.|TRBV5-1|.
CASTSGSGGPNTEAFF
TGCGCCAGCACCTCAGGTTCTGGGGGGCCGAACACTGAAGCTTTCTTT
>TRBJ2-1|.|TRBV24-1|.
CATSDSLAIHEQFF
TGTGCCACCAGTGATTCACTAGCCATCCATGAGCAGTTCTTC
>TRBJ2-7|few|TRBV5-1|.
CASSDTASRNEQYF
TGCGCCAGCAGCGATACAGCCAGTCGTAACGAGCAGTACTTC
>TRBJ2-2|.|TRBV5-1|TRBD2
CASSRGDFRGELFF
TGCGCCAGCAGCCGGGGGGACTTCCGCGGGGAGCTGTTTTTT
>TRBJ2-3|once|TRBV4-1|TRBD1
CASSQQGQGSTDTQYF
TGCGCCAGCAGCCAACAAGGACAGGGGAGCACAGATACGCAGTATTTT
>TRBJ1-2|few|TRBV20-1|TRBD1
CSADPTRDRGHYGYIF
TGCAGTGCTGACCCCACCCGGGACAGGGGGCACTATGGCTACATCTTC
>TRBJ2-2|once|TRBV7-6|.
CASSRTGQWGELFF
TGTGCCAGCAGTCGTACGGGACAATGGGGGGAGCTGTTTTTT
>TRBJ2-1|few|TRBV14|TRBD2
CASSRTGGYNEQFF
TGTGCCAGCAGCCGTACGGGGGGATACAATGAGCAGTTCTTC
>TRBJ2-1|.|TRBV12-3/TRBV12-4|TRBD1
CASSLGQHPYNEQFF
TGTGCCAGCAGTCTGGGACAGCACCCCTACAATGAGCAGTTCTTC